These T cell receptor beta chains were read from a single sample in a study of a mutant IDH1 vaccine in newly diagnosed glioma. Their recognized antigens are unknown. Assay used: immunoSEQ multiplex PCR; TCRdb lists only in-frame clones, some missing. This sample has more than 30,000 clones, with approximately 92% found just once. The sample was PBMCs, taken from a glioma patient whose treatment included an IDH1 peptide vaccine. These receptors came from a middle-aged woman with glioma. Both conserved end residues are part of each CDR3. A D gene is named only where the DNA matches it firmly. Clone size is given for some rows only: seen once, a few or many times, or a class if the clone is expanded.

V: TRBV5-1
J: TRBJ1-5
D: TRBD1
size: .
CDR3: CASSLKQGENQPQHF
DNA: TGCGCCAGCAGCTTGAAACAGGGGGAAAATCAGCCCCAGCATTTT

V: TRBV2
J: TRBJ2-7
D: TRBD2
size: .
CDR3: CASRPPGTSGGAFSHEQYF
DNA: TGTGCCAGCAGACCCCCCGGGACTAGCGGGGGGGCCTTCTCCCACGAGCAGTACTTC

V: TRBV5-4
J: TRBJ1-1
D: .
size: .
CDR3: CASSTILNTEAFF
DNA: TGTGCCAGCAGCACCATCCTAAACACTGAAGCTTTCTTT

V: TRBV2
J: TRBJ2-7
D: TRBD2
size: .
CDR3: CASVGTSTYEQYF
DNA: TGTGCCAGCGTGGGGACTAGCACCTACGAGCAGTACTTC

V: TRBV30
J: TRBJ1-5
D: TRBD1
size: few
CDR3: CAWSVPSQGGQPQHF
DNA: TGTGCCTGGAGTGTACCCTCCCAGGGGGGGCAGCCCCAGCATTTT

V: TRBV9
J: TRBJ2-2
D: .
size: .
CDR3: CASSVHSMAGELFF
DNA: TGTGCCAGCAGCGTACATAGTATGGCCGGGGAGCTGTTTTTT

V: TRBV2
J: TRBJ2-2
D: .
size: .
CDR3: CASSARSKLFF
DNA: TGTGCCAGCAGTGCCCGCTCGAAGCTGTTTTTT

V: TRBV9
J: TRBJ2-7
D: .
size: .
CDR3: CASSVGSGTETYEQYF
DNA: TGTGCCAGCAGCGTAGGATCCGGGACTGAGACCTACGAGCAGTACTTC

V: TRBV2
J: TRBJ1-5
D: .
size: .
CDR3: CASSEKAWDQPQHF
DNA: TGTGCCAGCAGTGAAAAGGCCTGGGATCAGCCCCAGCATTTT

V: TRBV19
J: TRBJ1-1
D: .
size: .
CDR3: CASSPFGNTEAFF
DNA: TGTGCCAGTAGTCCATTTGGGAACACTGAAGCTTTCTTT

V: TRBV7-2
J: TRBJ1-2
D: .
size: .
CDR3: CASSPRGSGYGYTF
DNA: TGTGCCAGCAGCCCCCGAGGGTCGGGCTATGGCTACACCTTC

V: TRBV6-5
J: TRBJ2-7
D: TRBD2
size: once
CDR3: CASSPTSGRSLDF
DNA: TGTGCCAGCAGTCCAACTAGCGGGAGGTCCTTAGACTTC

V: TRBV4-1
J: TRBJ2-1
D: .
size: .
CDR3: CASKGTGSDEQFF
DNA: TGCGCCAGCAAAGGAACAGGATCGGATGAGCAGTTCTTC